This T cell receptor beta chain was obtained from a study of siplizumab effects on memory and regulatory T cells. Each sample contributed around 10^5 TCR templates to the assay. Profiling relied on immunoSEQ multiplex PCR, and the TCRdb table lists in-frame clones only, not all of them. The sample has tens of thousands of clones, around 95% seen once. V gave up 4 bases and J gave up 0 bases, with 7 bases separating them. Germline lookup yields CDR1 SGHRS and CDR2 YFSETQ. This CDR3 contains 13 residues. The specimen was naive CD4+ T cells sorted from blood. The chain couples TRBV5-1 to TRBJ2-5; D is unclear. The sequence derives from a human donor in good health. CDR3 nucleotides: TGCGCCAGCAGCGGCTTAAACCAAGAGACCCAGTACTTC. Translating gives CASSGLNQETQYF. The full variable domain, rest sourced from reference TRBV5-1 and TRBJ2-5, is KAGVTQTPRYLIKTRGQQVTLSCSPISGHRSVSWYQQTPGQGLQFLFEYFSETQRNKGNFPGRFSGRQFSNSRSEMNVSTLELGDSALYLCASSGLNQETQYFGPGTRLLVL.